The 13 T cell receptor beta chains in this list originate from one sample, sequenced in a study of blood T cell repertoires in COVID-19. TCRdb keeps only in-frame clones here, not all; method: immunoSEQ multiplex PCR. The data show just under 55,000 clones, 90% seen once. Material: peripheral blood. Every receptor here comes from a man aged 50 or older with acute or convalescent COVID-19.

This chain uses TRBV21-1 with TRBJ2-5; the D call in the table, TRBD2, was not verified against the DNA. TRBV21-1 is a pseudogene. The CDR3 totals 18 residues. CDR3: CASSKYCMASGHQETQYF. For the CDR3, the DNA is TGTGCCAGCAGCAAATATTGTATGGCTAGCGGGCACCAAGAGACCCAGTACTTC.

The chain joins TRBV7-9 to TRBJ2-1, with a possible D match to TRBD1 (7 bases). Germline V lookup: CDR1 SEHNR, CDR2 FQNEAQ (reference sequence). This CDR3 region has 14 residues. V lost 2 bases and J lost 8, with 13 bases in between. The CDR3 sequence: CASSLHRGLHEQFF. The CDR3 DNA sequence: TGTGCCAGCAGCTTACACAGGGGACTTCATGAGCAGTTCTTC.

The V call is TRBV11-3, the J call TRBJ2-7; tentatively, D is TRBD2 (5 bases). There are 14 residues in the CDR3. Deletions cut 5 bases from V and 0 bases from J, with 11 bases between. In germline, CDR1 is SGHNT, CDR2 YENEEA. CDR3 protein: CASSPGAGSYEQYF. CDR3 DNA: TGTGCCAGCAGCCCCGGTGCGGGCTCCTACGAGCAGTACTTC.

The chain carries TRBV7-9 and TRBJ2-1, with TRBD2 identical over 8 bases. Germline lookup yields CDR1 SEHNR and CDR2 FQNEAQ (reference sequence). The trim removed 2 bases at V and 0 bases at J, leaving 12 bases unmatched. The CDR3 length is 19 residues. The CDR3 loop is CASSLLGGSSGISYNEQFF. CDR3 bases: TGTGCCAGCAGCTTATTGGGGGGGAGTAGCGGGATCTCCTACAATGAGCAGTTCTTC.

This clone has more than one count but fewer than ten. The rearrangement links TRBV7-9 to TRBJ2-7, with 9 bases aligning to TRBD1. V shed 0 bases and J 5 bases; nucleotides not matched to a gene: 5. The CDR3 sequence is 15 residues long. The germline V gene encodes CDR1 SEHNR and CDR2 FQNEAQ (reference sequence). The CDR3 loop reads CASSLAGTGYNEQYF. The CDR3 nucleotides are TGTGCCAGCAGCTTAGCCGGGACAGGGTACAACGAGCAGTACTTC. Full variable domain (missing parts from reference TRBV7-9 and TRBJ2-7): DTGVSQNPRHKITKRGQNVTFRCDPISEHNRLYWYRQTLGQGPEFLTYFQNEAQLEKSRLLSDRFSAERPKGSFSTLEIQRTEQGDSAMYLCASSLAGTGYNEQYFGPGTRLTVT.

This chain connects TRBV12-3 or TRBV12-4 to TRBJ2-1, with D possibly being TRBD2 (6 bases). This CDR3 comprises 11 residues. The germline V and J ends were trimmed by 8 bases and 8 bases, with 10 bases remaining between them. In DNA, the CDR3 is TGTGCCAGCGGGAGGAGGCATGAGCAGTTCTTC. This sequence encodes CASGRRHEQFF.

The CDR3 DNA follows: TGCGCCAGCAGCTTGACCTCCCGGGACAGGGAGAGGGGGGAGACCCAGTACTTC. This translates into CASSLTSRDRERGETQYF. The chain has TRBV5-1 and TRBJ2-5; TRBD1 aligns across 9 bases. Germline loops: CDR1 SGHRS, CDR2 YFSETQ. This CDR3 region has 18 residues. Trimming cost V 1 base and J 5 bases; bases outside gene matches: 15.

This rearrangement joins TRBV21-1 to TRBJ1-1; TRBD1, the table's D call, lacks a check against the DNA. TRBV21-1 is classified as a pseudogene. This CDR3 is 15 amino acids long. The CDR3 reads CASSTHKATGGEAFF. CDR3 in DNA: TGTGCCAGCAGCACCCACAAAGCGACAGGGGGAGAAGCTTTCTTT.

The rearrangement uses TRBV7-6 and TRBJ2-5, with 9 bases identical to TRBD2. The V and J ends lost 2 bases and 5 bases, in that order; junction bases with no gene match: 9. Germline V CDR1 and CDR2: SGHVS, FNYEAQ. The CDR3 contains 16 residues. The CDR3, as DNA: TGTGCCAGCAGCTTATACCGACTAGCGGATAGGGAGACCCAGTACTTC. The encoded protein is CASSLYRLADRETQYF.

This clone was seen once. The CDR3 loop is CASSYSVTPMNTEAFF. The CDR3 coding sequence is TGTGCCAGCAGTTACTCGGTAACACCGATGAACACTGAAGCTTTCTTT. The chain uses TRBV6-5 and TRBJ1-1; D gene unclear. Trimming took 0 bases from V and 0 from J, leaving 11 bases between them. This CDR3 comprises 16 residues. Germline V gives CDR1 MNHEY, CDR2 SVGAGI.

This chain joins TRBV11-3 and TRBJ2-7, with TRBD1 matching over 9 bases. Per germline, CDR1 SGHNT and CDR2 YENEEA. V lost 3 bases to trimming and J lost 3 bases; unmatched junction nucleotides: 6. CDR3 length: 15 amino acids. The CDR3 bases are TGTGCCAGCAGCTTCACAGGGGGCGCGGGCTACGAGCAGTACTTC. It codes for CASSFTGGAGYEQYF.

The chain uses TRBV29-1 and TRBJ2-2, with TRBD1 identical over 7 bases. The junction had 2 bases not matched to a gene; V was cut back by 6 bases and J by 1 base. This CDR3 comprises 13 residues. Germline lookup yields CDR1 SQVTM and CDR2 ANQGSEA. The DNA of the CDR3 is TGCAGCGTGGACAGGCGGAACACCGGGGAGCTGTTTTTT. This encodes CSVDRRNTGELFF.

DNA of the CDR3: TGTGCCACCAGTGTCGCCAGGGGGACCCCCAATGAGCAGTTCTTC. The encoded protein is CATSVARGTPNEQFF. The gene calls are TRBV24-1 and TRBJ2-1, with TRBD1 identical over 7 bases. There are 15 residues in the CDR3. The V gene's germline CDR1 is KGHDR and CDR2 SFDVKD. V shed 5 bases, J shed 6 bases, and the junction held 9 bases outside the gene matches.